This TCR beta chain was sequenced in a study of molecular identifiers for immune sequencing clone quantification. This clonotype was seen many times. TCRdb fed the PCR reads into MiXCR, producing one record per CDR3 protein. This sample has 400,000 to 600,000 distinct CDR3 sequences; around a fifth occur once, and the top ten carry 0.65% to 0.95%. The V gene's germline CDR1 is DFQATT and CDR2 SNEGSKA (reference sequence). CDR3 length equals 14 residues. The V end was cut by 1 base, the J end by 3 bases, with 12 bases between. The receptor was isolated from a human donor in good health. Some libraries in this study had Jurkat cell RNA spiked in. The sample comprised naive CD8+ T cells from blood, with Jurkat cell RNA spiked in. Documented subset: FACS-sorted CD8+CD4-CCR7+CD45RA+ naive T cells. The chain has TRBV20-1 and TRBJ1-1; D is perhaps TRBD1 (6 bases). The CDR3 reads CSARAATGYTEAFF. The CDR3 DNA sequence: TGCAGTGCTAGAGCAGCTACAGGGTACACTGAAGCTTTCTTT.